This TCR beta chain was observed in a study of post-analysis software for immune sequencing data. Unique molecular identifiers tagged the TCR beta cDNA libraries. TCRdb re-called the PCR reads with MiXCR, one entry per CDR3 protein. In the table there are 550,000 to 700,000 distinct CDR3 sequences, 44% of which are singletons. Study-wide results and caveats: Same-batch preparations were strongly co-clustered by F measure. Multiple sclerosis patients had significantly lower normalized Chao1 diversity than controls. Patients used several TRBV segments, including TRBV5-6, TRBV5-1 and TRBV20-1, more often than controls.

This clonotype was counted only a few times. Its cognate antigen is unknown. Germline V CDR1 and CDR2: MRHNA, SNTAGT. CDR3 length equals 16 residues. Trimming removed 0 bases from V and 5 bases from J; junction bases left unmatched: 8. The sequence was collected from a girl aged 10-17 years with multiple sclerosis. The chain has TRBV6-4 and TRBJ2-3, with 7 bases aligning to TRBD2. The material sequenced was blood. This CDR3 reads CASSDSSAGVIDTQYF. CDR3 nucleotides: TGTGCCAGCAGTGACTCTTCGGCGGGAGTTATAGATACGCAGTATTTT.